The 7 T cell receptor beta chains below were found in one sample sequenced in a study of CD8 T cells in Susac syndrome. The authors reverse transcribed roughly 0.5 to 1 ug RNA with random hexamers. TCRdb ran MiXCR on the immunoSEQ multiplex PCR reads and lists one entry per CDR3 protein. The table has some 110,000 distinct CDR3 sequences, roughly 93% seen once. Sequencing used CD4+ T cells from PBMCs. These receptors originate from a human donor with multiple sclerosis.

J is TRBJ1-1 and V is TRBV30, with a possible D match to TRBD1 (5 bases). Trimming cost V 8 bases and J 0 bases, with 13 bases left between them. Germline values: CDR1 GTSNPN, CDR2 SVGIG (reference sequence). CDR3 length equals 13 residues. CDR3 residues: CAGDSALNTEAFF. Here the CDR3 DNA reads TGTGCCGGAGACAGTGCCCTGAACACTGAAGCTTTCTTT.

This chain links TRBV18 with TRBJ1-5; TRBD1 is a possible D gene (5 bases). Germline CDR1 and CDR2: KGHSH and LQKENI. Trimming took off 1 base at V and 1 base at J, with 14 bases between the two ends. The CDR3 covers 17 residues. The CDR3 is CASSPRGREGSNQPQHF. CDR3 DNA sequence: TGTGCCAGCTCACCACGGGGGAGGGAAGGCAGCAATCAGCCCCAGCATTTT.

The genes are TRBV3-1 and TRBJ2-5; 14 nucleotides align to TRBD2. The junction had 8 bases not matched to a gene; V was cut back by 6 bases and J by 5 bases. Germline loops: CDR1 LGHDT, CDR2 YNNKEL (reference sequence). This CDR3 region has 16 residues. CDR3 residues: CASRDPTSGGAETQYF. The CDR3 DNA reads TGTGCCAGCAGGGACCCGACTAGCGGGGGGGCGGAGACCCAGTACTTC.

This clonotype was found a few times. The chain combines TRBV20-1 with TRBJ1-1; weak D call: TRBD1 (5 bases). Germline CDR1 is DFQATT and CDR2 is SNEGSKA (reference sequence). V gave up 2 bases and J gave up 1 base, with 8 bases separating them. The CDR3 has 13 residues. In DNA form, the CDR3 reads TGCAGTGCTAGAAAGGGGCAGAACACTGAAGCTTTCTTT. Amino acids: CSARKGQNTEAFF.

The gene calls are TRBV15 and TRBJ1-2; D remains unclear. This CDR3 has 14 residues. Trimming shortened V by 0 bases and J by 2 bases, and 7 bases separated the two germline ends. The germline V gene has CDR1 LNHNV and CDR2 YYDKDF (reference sequence). CDR3 residues: CATSRDGQNYGYTF. DNA for the CDR3: TGTGCCACCAGCAGAGATGGGCAGAACTATGGCTACACCTTC.

DNA for the CDR3: TGTGCCAGCAGTCGGGTACAGGGTCCCCAATTTACCGGGGAGCTGTTTTTT. Residues: CASSRVQGPQFTGELFF. The chain uses TRBV7-8 and TRBJ2-2, with D tentatively TRBD1 (6 bases). The CDR3 contains 17 residues. V lost 6 bases and J lost 5, with 22 bases in between. The germline CDR1 and CDR2 sequences are SGHVS and FQNEAQ.

The chain carries TRBV6-1 and TRBJ2-2, with D hard to call. The CDR3 loop spans 14 amino acids. The V gene's germline CDR1 is MNHNS and CDR2 SASEGT. V lost 1 base and J 7 bases, leaving 10 bases between the germline ends. The CDR3 region has the DNA TGTGCCAGCAGTGAAGGGATCGTAAGCGGGGAGCTGTTTTTT. Translating gives CASSEGIVSGELFF.